The 10 T cell receptor beta chains below come from one sample, sequenced in a study of neurological immune-mediated disorders. TCRdb used MiXCR to reprocess the 5' RACE reads, holding one entry per CDR3 protein. The sample lists 25,000 to 30,000 distinct CDR3 sequences; under 30% were seen once. Sequenced material: CD4+ T cells from blood. The origin of the receptors is a man in his fifties with HTLV-1-associated myelopathy (HAM/TSP).

This clonotype was observed at least ten times. The chain combines TRBV20-1 with TRBJ2-7, with TRBD2 matching over 8 bases. The CDR3 contains 15 residues. Germline assignment: CDR1 DFQATT and CDR2 SNEGSKA (reference sequence). With 1 base clipped from V and 2 bases from J, the junction kept 7 bases outside the gene matches. CDR3 protein: CSARAGGGNPYEQYF. The CDR3 DNA reads as TGCAGTGCTAGAGCCGGCGGGGGGAATCCCTACGAGCAGTACTTC.

The chain joins TRBV7-2 to TRBJ2-3; D possibly corresponds to TRBD2 (6 bases). The CDR3 length is 15 residues. CDR1 SGHTA and CDR2 FQGNSA come from the germline V gene. The ends were cut back, 5 bases at V and 8 bases at J, with 20 bases in the middle. The CDR3 here is CASSPPLTSHGTQYF. CDR3 nucleotides: TGTGCCAGCAGCCCACCGCTGACTAGTCACGGTACGCAGTATTTT.

The chain recombines TRBV5-1 with TRBJ1-1; no reliable D call. The CDR3 has 15 residues. The germline V and J ends were trimmed by 4 bases and 3 bases, with 16 bases remaining between them. Germline CDR1 and CDR2: SGHRS and YFSETQ. The chain's CDR3 is CASSPMGGYDTEAFF. DNA of the CDR3: TGCGCCAGCAGCCCAATGGGCGGGTACGACACTGAAGCTTTCTTT.

To note about this clonotype: This may stem from a read error, because a much larger clone lies one nucleotide away. The chain links TRBV7-6 to TRBJ2-2; D might be TRBD1 (6 bases). The CDR3 covers 15 residues. V lost 5 bases and J lost 1, with 11 bases in between. CDR1 SGHVS and CDR2 FNYEAQ come from the germline V gene. The CDR3 reads CASSPGTWNTGELFF. The DNA of the CDR3 is TGTGCCAGCAGCCCCGGGACATGGAACACCGGGGAGCTGTTTTTT.

A word on this clonotype: Germline and junction disagree at one end, which may indicate a read error. V gene TRBV5-1 combines with J gene TRBJ1-5; the D gene is possibly TRBD1 (6 bases). Per the germline V gene, CDR1 is SGHRS and CDR2 is YFSETQ. There are 15 residues in the CDR3. CDR3: CTSSLAPQGNQPKHF. DNA for the CDR3: TGCACCAGCAGCTTGGCGCCGCAGGGGAATCAGCCCAAGCATTTT. Drawing the rest from reference TRBV5-1 and TRBJ1-5, the complete variable domain is KAGVTQTPRYLIKTRGQQVTLSCSPISGHRSVSWYQQTPGQGLQFLFEYFSETQRNKGNFPGRFSGRQFSNSRSEMNVSTLELGDSALYLCTSSLAPQGNQPKHFGDGTRLSIL.

This clonotype was recorded at least ten times. The chain joins TRBV5-1 to TRBJ2-1; D unresolved. Per germline, CDR1 SGHRS and CDR2 YFSETQ. CDR3 length: 12 amino acids. The V end was cut by 0 bases, the J end by 10 bases, with 8 bases between. The CDR3 region has the DNA TGCGCCAGCAGCTTGGCCTTTGGGGAGCAGTTCTTC. This encodes CASSLAFGEQFF.

This clonotype occurred once. The chain couples TRBV5-1 to TRBJ2-5; D is unclear. Germline V gene data show CDR1 as SGHRS and CDR2 as YFSETQ. This CDR3 contains 15 residues. Trimming took off 4 bases at V and 2 bases at J, with 15 bases between the two ends. CDR3 bases: TGCGCCAGCAGCCTTCAAACCCCCGGGCAAGAGACCCAGTACTTC. This codes for CASSLQTPGQETQYF.

CDR3 amino acids: CASSPGAGGHLDTQYF. As DNA, the CDR3 is TGTGCCAGCAGTCCCGGCGCGGGGGGACACTTAGATACGCAGTATTTT. This chain uses TRBV12-3 or TRBV12-4 with TRBJ2-3, with 8 bases fitting TRBD2. V lost 5 bases, J lost 5 bases, and 12 bases stayed unmatched. The CDR3 is made up of 16 amino acids.

J is TRBJ2-3 and V is TRBV29-1; TRBD1 matches 7 bases. V shed 5 bases, J shed 3 bases, and the junction held 8 bases outside the gene matches. Germline V gene sequence: CDR1 SQVTM, CDR2 ANQGSEA. CDR3 length equals 14 residues. The CDR3, as DNA: TGCAGCGTTAGAGGACAGGCCGGGACAGATACGCAGTATTTT. This gives the protein CSVRGQAGTDTQYF.

Ten or more counts support this clonotype. The J gene is TRBJ2-7, the V gene TRBV28, with 8 nucleotides matching TRBD1. The germline V gene has CDR1 MDHEN and CDR2 SYDVKM. J lost 4 bases, V lost 6 bases, and 11 bases had no gene match. The CDR3 is 15 residues long. CDR3 nucleotide sequence: TGTGCCAGCAGGATCCGAGACAGGGGTTGGTACGAGCAGTACTTC. Translating it yields CASRIRDRGWYEQYF.